The clone carrying this T cell receptor beta chain was seen at least ten times. Its specificity is unknown. The ends lost 3 bases at V and 8 bases at J; junction bases unmatched: 9. CDR1 SGHVS and CDR2 FQNEAQ come from the germline V gene. This CDR3 has 15 amino acids. In TCRdb, the reads were re-called with MiXCR into one record per CDR3 protein. The data hold some 350,000 distinct CDR3 sequences, with approximately 18% observed a single time. The source of the sample is a study of T cell repertoires in cytomegalovirus infection. Study outcomes and limitations: There were HLA-C-restricted CMV-specific TCR beta clonotypes dominating the ex vivo response.

The sample consisted of PBMCs. The J gene is TRBJ1-2, the V gene TRBV7-8; 10 bases are a match to TRBD1. This sequence originates from a human donor in good health (CMV status not recorded). Some clones in this sample may be carry-over from other donors' samples. CDR3 bases: TGTGCCAGCAGCTTCTTTCGACAGGGGGCCGGCGGCTACACCTTC. Translated: CASSFFRQGAGGYTF.